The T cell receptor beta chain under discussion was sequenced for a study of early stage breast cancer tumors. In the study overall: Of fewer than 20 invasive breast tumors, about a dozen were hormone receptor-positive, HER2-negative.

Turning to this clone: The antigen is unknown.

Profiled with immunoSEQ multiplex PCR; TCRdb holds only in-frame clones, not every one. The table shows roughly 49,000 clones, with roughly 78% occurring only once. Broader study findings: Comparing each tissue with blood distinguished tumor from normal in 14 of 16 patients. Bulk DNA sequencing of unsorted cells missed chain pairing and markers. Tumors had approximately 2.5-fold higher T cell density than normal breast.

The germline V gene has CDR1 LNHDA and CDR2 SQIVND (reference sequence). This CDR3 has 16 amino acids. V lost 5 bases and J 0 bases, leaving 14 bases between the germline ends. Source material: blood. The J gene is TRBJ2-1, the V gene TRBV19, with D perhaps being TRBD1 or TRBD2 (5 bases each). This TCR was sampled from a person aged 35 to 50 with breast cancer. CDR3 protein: CASSQGRPDSYNEQFF. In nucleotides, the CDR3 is TGTGCCAGTAGTCAGGGACGTCCTGACTCCTACAATGAGCAGTTCTTC.